This T cell receptor beta chain was identified in a study of PD-1 blockade in classical Hodgkin lymphoma. Study-wide context: The study gave patients nivolumab 3 mg/kg intravenously every 2 weeks.

Measured with immunoSEQ multiplex PCR; TCRdb has only the in-frame clones, and not every one. The table includes 15,000 to 20,000 clones, approximately 80% detected once. As concerns this clone: Its target is unknown.

General observations from the study: Repertoire differences lack defined causes, possibly disease activity or prior therapy. Patients who initiated nivolumab within 1 year of ASCT were excluded.

Time point given: cycle 4 day 1 (C4D1), after around six weeks of nivolumab. Each patient's relapse followed autologous stem cell transplantation, and brentuximab vedotin exposure varied. Patients reached a best response of complete response, partial response or progressive disease. The V gene end was trimmed by 7 bases and the J gene end by 8 bases; junction bases not matched to a gene: 9. Per the germline V gene, CDR1 is MNHNS and CDR2 is SASEGT. The CDR3 is 13 amino acids. The chain combines TRBV6-1 with TRBJ1-2; 8 bases match TRBD1. This sequence originates from a human donor with classical Hodgkin lymphoma. The sample was peripheral blood mononuclear cells (PBMCs), taken before the fourth cycle of nivolumab. DNA of the CDR3: TGTGCCAGCACCCTCAGGGGGCTCTTAGGCTACACCTTC. It encodes CASTLRGLLGYTF.